This T cell receptor (beta chain) stems from a study of cytomegalovirus exposure and HLA in healthy donors. Study conclusions and caveats: Reportedly, TCR beta sequences accurately predicted HLA-A and HLA-B alleles in most subjects. Cytomegalovirus-associated status was assigned to approximately 160 TCR beta chains.

The CDR3 totals 14 residues. Germline-derived CDR1 and CDR2 are MGHDK and SYGVNS. The PCR ran on 60 Vbeta and 13 Jbeta primers. Clones were sequenced by immunoSEQ multiplex PCR, and TCRdb holds only the in-frame ones, with some missing. The sample has approximately 110,000 clones; 74% are singletons. Worth noting for this clone: Its cognate antigen is unknown. One junction end disagrees with the germline gene, perhaps due to a read error.

This clonotype was sampled from a middle-aged man in good health and CMV-seropositive. Input material: PBMCs. V usage is TRBV25-1 and J usage is TRBJ2-5; possibly TRBD1 for D (5 bases). The CDR3 loop reads CASSLRGTQEAQYF. CDR3 in DNA: TGTGCCAGCAGTCTAAGGGGCACCCAAGAGGCCCAGTACTTC.